This T cell receptor (beta chain) was identified in a study of T-cell memory formation after mild COVID-19. As for the study in general: TCR clustering was largely donor specific. The study, taken as a whole, reports: The study detected some responding clones in pre-infection memory, suggesting cross-reactive memory joined. Clones contracting day 15 to 85 were balanced CD4/CD8; later expanders leaned CD4+.

With regard to this clonotype: Its antigen is not known.

CDR3 size: 14 residues. Trimming removed 4 bases at V and 0 bases at J, with 6 bases between. TCRdb processed the 5' RACE reads anew with MiXCR; each CDR3 protein has one entry. The sample carries roughly 500,000 distinct CDR3 sequences, just over 20% recorded once. This receptor was obtained from an adult woman who had mild COVID-19 (a few samples of this study predate the infection). Cell type and time point are not known. The chain employs TRBV12-3 or TRBV12-4 and TRBJ1-4; maybe TRBD1 (5 bases). Sequencing was performed on PBMCs or a T cell subset sorted from them (not recorded which). The CDR3 DNA sequence: TGTGCCAGCAGTTGGGGGGCAACTAATGAAAAACTGTTTTTT. Protein sequence: CASSWGATNEKLFF.